This TCR beta chain stems from a study of memory B cells and T cells in multiple sclerosis. V was trimmed by 5 bases and J by 3 bases, leaving 14 bases between them. The CDR3 runs to 16 residues. Germline V gene data show CDR1 as MNHEY and CDR2 as SMNVEV (reference sequence). Stimulus-free culture yielded autoproliferating CFSE-dim and non-proliferating CFSE-high T cells, each sequenced separately. Replicate wells were pooled after approximately seven days of stimulus-free culture of 40 million to 65 million CFSE-labeled PBMCs. Regarding this clone: Its antigen is still unknown.

The repertoire was sequenced with immunoSEQ multiplex PCR; TCRdb's copy has only in-frame clones and lacks some. The table lists over 35,000 clones, 82% of them singletons, with about 1.1% in the top ten. V and J are TRBV27 and TRBJ1-6, with D perhaps TRBD1 (6 bases). The receptor comes from a human donor with multiple sclerosis. The sample taken for sequencing was PBMCs from blood kept in culture. Written as DNA, the CDR3 is TGTGCCAGCAGTGGAGACAGGTCCAGCTATAATTCACCCCTCCACTTT. Protein sequence: CASSGDRSSYNSPLHF.